A single sample gave rise to the 9 T cell receptor beta chains below, sequenced in a study of cytomegalovirus exposure and HLA in healthy donors. In the PCR, 60 Vbeta and 13 Jbeta primers were used. TCRdb keeps only in-frame clones here, not all; method: immunoSEQ multiplex PCR. The sample holds around 150,000 clones, roughly 80% seen once. Sequencing was performed on PBMCs. The receptors originated from a male donor in good health and CMV-seropositive.

The chain uses TRBV6-1 and TRBJ1-5, with a possible D match to TRBD1 (5 bases). CDR3 length: 13 amino acids. Trimming removed 1 base from V and 7 bases from J, with 8 bases in between. Germline assignment: CDR1 MNHNS and CDR2 SASEGT. In DNA, the CDR3 is TGTGCCAGCAGTGAAGAGGGGAAGCAGCCCCAGCATTTT. This sequence encodes CASSEEGKQPQHF.

The chain has TRBV27 and TRBJ2-2, with 11 positions matching TRBD2. From germline, CDR1 is MNHEY and CDR2 SMNVEV (reference sequence). There are 17 residues in the CDR3. The junction had 8 bases not matched to a gene; V was cut back by 6 bases and J by 2 bases. Written as DNA, the CDR3 is TGTGCCAGCAGCCGTCCGGGACTAGCGGATAACACCGGGGAGCTGTTTTTT. Amino acids: CASSRPGLADNTGELFF.

This clone was found a few times. The gene calls are TRBV19 and TRBJ1-5, with D maybe TRBD1 (5 bases). The CDR3 is 13 residues long. Germline loops: CDR1 LNHDA, CDR2 SQIVND (reference sequence). V dropped 5 bases and J dropped 4 bases, with 9 bases sitting between them. The CDR3 DNA follows: TGTGCCAGTAGTCCCACAGGTAATCAGCCCCAGCATTTT. Translated: CASSPTGNQPQHF.

The V call is TRBV7-2, the J call TRBJ2-3, with 11 bases fitting TRBD2. Per the germline V gene, CDR1 is SGHTA and CDR2 is FQGNSA. The CDR3 runs 15 residues. The junction had 0 bases not matched to a gene; V was cut back by 3 bases and J by 1 base. DNA for the CDR3: TGTGCCAGCAGCTTGACTAGCGGGGGCACAGATACGCAGTATTTT. Amino acid sequence: CASSLTSGGTDTQYF.

The rearrangement links TRBV5-1 to TRBJ2-7; D might be TRBD1 (5 bases). The CDR3 is 15 amino acids. Germline CDR1 SGHRS, CDR2 YFSETQ. V gave up 0 bases and J gave up 11 bases, with 21 bases separating them. CDR3 bases: TGCGCCAGCAGCTTGGTCGCTTGGCAGGGTGATATGGAGTACTTC. Protein: CASSLVAWQGDMEYF.

The CDR3 is CASSFSILPEQFF. The CDR3 nucleotides are TGTGCCAGCAGTTTCTCTATCCTGCCTGAGCAGTTCTTC. The rearrangement links TRBV28 to TRBJ2-1; D is ambiguous. CDR3 size: 13 residues. Germline lookup yields CDR1 MDHEN and CDR2 SYDVKM. Between the trimmed V and J ends, which lost 3 bases and 9 bases, there was a span of 12 bases.

This sequence joins TRBV30 and TRBJ2-3; 8 bases line up with TRBD2. Germline loops: CDR1 GTSNPN, CDR2 SVGIG (reference sequence). The CDR3 totals 15 residues. The V and J ends lost 3 bases and 6 bases, in that order; junction bases with no gene match: 11. The CDR3 DNA sequence: TGTGCCTGGAGGCACCCCGCGGGGGGCAAGGATACGCAGTATTTT. This encodes CAWRHPAGGKDTQYF.

The gene calls are TRBV11-2 and TRBJ2-4; no definite D call. Germline CDR1 and CDR2: SGHAT and FQNNGV. The CDR3 totals 14 residues. Between the trimmed V and J ends, which lost 6 bases and 1 base, there was a span of 10 bases. The CDR3 region has the DNA TGTGCCAGCAGACCAACCGGGGCCAAAAACATTCAGTACTTC. Translating it yields CASRPTGAKNIQYF.

V is TRBV5-5 and J is TRBJ2-7, with D maybe TRBD1 (5 bases). CDR3 size: 16 residues. Trimming left V 0 bases short and J 0 bases short, with 13 bases between. Germline V lookup: CDR1 SGHKS, CDR2 YYEKEE (reference sequence). The CDR3 sequence: CASSLGQTGSSYEQYF. Written as DNA, the CDR3 is TGTGCCAGCAGCTTGGGCCAAACAGGAAGCTCCTACGAGCAGTACTTC. Full variable domain (remainder filled in from reference TRBV5-5 and TRBJ2-7): DAGVTQSPTHLIKTRGQQVTLRCSPISGHKSVSWYQQVLGQGPQFIFQYYEKEERGRGNFPDRFSARQFPNYSSELNVNALLLGDSALYLCASSLGQTGSSYEQYFGPGTRLTVT.